The 15 T cell receptor beta chains below all came from one sample that was sequenced in a study of blood T cell repertoires in COVID-19 (dated by TCRdb to about 2020). Library generation was performed with the immunoSEQ multiplex PCR assay. Here the immuneACCESS table is served through TCRdb, limited to in-frame sequences with V and J called. Missing clones are a known gap in these copies; in checked studies unresolved V genes cover under half, and the rest lacks a known reason. The sample table holds about 250,000 clones, of which approximately 90% were seen once. The ten largest account for roughly 6.7% of the sample. The sequenced sample consisted of peripheral blood. The receptor set was obtained from a woman in her twenties or thirties with COVID-19, enrolled during active disease.

The chain carries TRBV5-6 and TRBJ1-2; TRBD1 might be the D (5 bases). Germline CDR1 is SGHDT and CDR2 is YYEEEE. The CDR3 runs 15 residues. V was cut by 4 bases and J by 4 bases, with 17 bases left in between. In nucleotides, the CDR3 is TGTGCCAGCAGCCCGGGACTGATATCTGGCTATGGCTACACCTTC. Protein product: CASSPGLISGYGYTF. The whole variable domain, remainder taken from reference TRBV5-6 and TRBJ1-2, is DAGVTQSPTHLIKTRGQQVTLRCSPKSGHDTVSWYQQALGQGPQFIFQYYEEEERQRGNFPDRFSGHQFPNYSSELNVNALLLGDSALYLCASSPGLISGYGYTFGSGTRLTVV.

This chain connects TRBV9 to TRBJ1-1, with a weak D call TRBD1 (5 bases). The CDR3 has 14 amino acids. Germline CDR1 and CDR2: SGDLS and YYNGEE. Trimming took 0 bases from V and 3 from J, leaving 9 bases between them. The CDR3 is CASSVVLGDTEAFF. CDR3 nucleotide sequence: TGTGCCAGCAGCGTAGTTTTAGGGGACACTGAAGCTTTCTTT. Combining the CDR3 with reference TRBV9 and TRBJ1-1 gives the whole variable domain DSGVTQTPKHLITATGQRVTLRCSPRSGDLSVYWYQQSLDQGLQFLIQYYNGEERAKGNILERFSAQQFPDLHSELNLSSLELGDSALYFCASSVVLGDTEAFFGQGTRLTVV.

V and J are TRBV11-2 and TRBJ2-4; TRBD2 matches 11 bases. CDR1 SGHAT and CDR2 FQNNGV come from the germline V gene. Trimming removed 1 base from V and 3 bases from J; junction bases left unmatched: 5. The CDR3 length is 17 residues. CDR3 coding DNA: TGTGCCAGCAGCTTAGGTAGCGGGAGGGTTGACAAAAACATTCAGTACTTC. This gives the protein CASSLGSGRVDKNIQYF.

The rearrangement joins TRBV4-3 to TRBJ1-1, with 7 bases aligning to TRBD1. Trimming cost V 4 bases and J 3 bases; bases outside gene matches: 11. The germline V gene has CDR1 LGHNA and CDR2 YSLEER. CDR3 length equals 16 residues. In DNA form, the CDR3 reads TGCGCCAGCAGCCCCAACAGGGGCTCGCGGGACACTGAAGCTTTCTTT. It translates to CASSPNRGSRDTEAFF.

The chain combines TRBV6-5 with TRBJ2-7, with a possible D match to TRBD1 (5 bases). The V end lost 6 bases, the J end lost 4 bases, and 16 bases lay between the germline ends. Germline V gene sequence: CDR1 MNHEY, CDR2 SVGAGI. The CDR3 consists of 14 residues. The CDR3 region is CASSNQGIRYEQYF. CDR3 in DNA: TGTGCCAGCAGCAACCAGGGAATTCGGTACGAGCAGTACTTC.

The rearrangement joins TRBV10-1 to TRBJ2-3, with TRBD2 identical over 8 bases. CDR3 length: 16 amino acids. Germline V CDR1 and CDR2: WNHNN, SYGVQD (reference sequence). Unmatched junction bases numbered 14, after V lost 6 bases and J lost 6 bases. The CDR3 region is CASRTSVAGPLDTQYF. In nucleotides, the CDR3 is TGCGCCAGCAGAACTTCCGTAGCGGGACCCCTCGATACGCAGTATTTT.

This clone has a single count. The chain is built from TRBV28 and TRBJ1-1; D is perhaps TRBD1 (6 bases). The CDR3 contains 14 residues. Germline loops: CDR1 MDHEN, CDR2 SYDVKM. Trimming cost V 3 bases and J 5 bases, with 13 bases left between them. This CDR3 is CASSLGRGGTEAFF. Here the CDR3 DNA reads TGTGCCAGCAGTTTGGGCAGGGGCGGTACTGAAGCTTTCTTT.

The rearrangement uses TRBV7-9 and TRBJ2-3; 14 nucleotides align to TRBD2. In germline, CDR1 is SEHNR, CDR2 FQNEAQ (reference sequence). The CDR3 consists of 16 residues. Trimming took 5 bases from V and 3 from J; bases not matched to a gene: 4. The CDR3 DNA is TGTGCCAGCAGCCAACGGACTAGCGGGGGGACAGATACGCAGTATTTT. Translated: CASSQRTSGGTDTQYF.

This clone has just one count. This chain uses TRBV27 with TRBJ2-1; 12 bases align to TRBD2. Germline CDR1 reads MNHEY; CDR2 reads SMNVEV (reference sequence). This CDR3 comprises 15 residues. With V trimmed by 3 bases and J by 7 bases, 4 bases remained unmatched. CDR3 bases: TGTGCCAGCAGTTTGGCTAGCGGGGGGGGGAATGAGCAGTTCTTC. This gives the protein CASSLASGGGNEQFF.

This chain uses TRBV10-3 with TRBJ1-2, with D unclear. CDR1 ENHRY and CDR2 SYGVKD come from the germline V gene. V lost 0 bases and J lost 5, with 13 bases in between. This CDR3 comprises 15 residues. The CDR3 DNA reads as TGTGCCATCAGTGAGTCGTCCTCCCCGGGGTATGGCTACACCTTC. Its protein product is CAISESSSPGYGYTF.

The V gene is TRBV4-3, the J gene TRBJ2-3; 11 positions agree with TRBD2. V dropped 3 bases and J dropped 2; count of bases not matched to a gene: 1. In germline, CDR1 is LGHNA, CDR2 YSLEER. This CDR3 region has 15 residues. The CDR3 nucleotides are TGCGCCAGCAGCCAGACTAGCGGGGACACAGATACGCAGTATTTT. Translating it yields CASSQTSGDTDTQYF.

The chain employs TRBV5-1 and TRBJ1-2; 11 bases are shared with TRBD1. The trim removed 2 bases at V and 6 bases at J, leaving 6 bases unmatched. The CDR3 has 15 residues. Germline CDR1 is SGHRS and CDR2 is YFSETQ. As DNA, the CDR3 is TGCGCCAGCAGCTTACCGGGACAGGGGGACAATGGCTACACCTTC. Residues: CASSLPGQGDNGYTF.

This clone has a handful of counts. The chain links TRBV19 to TRBJ1-2, with 7 nucleotides matching TRBD1. Germline V CDR1 and CDR2: LNHDA, SQIVND (reference sequence). The CDR3 runs 17 residues. With 5 bases clipped from V and 8 bases from J, the junction kept 20 bases outside the gene matches. The CDR3 sequence is CASSGWTGQFSYEGYTF. CDR3 sequence (DNA): TGTGCCAGTAGTGGTTGGACAGGACAATTTTCCTACGAAGGCTACACCTTC.

This clone was counted once. This chain connects TRBV3-1 (or the pseudogene TRBV3-2) to TRBJ2-2; D ambiguous. The V end lost 2 bases, the J end lost 0 bases, and 7 bases lay between the germline ends. CDR1 is LGHDT, CDR2 YNNKEL, per germline (reference sequence). There are 15 residues in the CDR3. In nucleotides, the CDR3 is TGTGCCAGCAGCCAAATCCGGGCGAACACCGGGGAGCTGTTTTTT. Amino acids: CASSQIRANTGELFF.

V usage is TRBV6-5 and J usage is TRBJ2-7, with 7 nucleotides matching TRBD2. The CDR3 totals 15 residues. Germline loops: CDR1 MNHEY, CDR2 SVGAGI. The junction had 10 bases not matched to a gene; V was cut back by 6 bases and J by 2 bases. The CDR3 loop reads CASSPSPSGTYEQYF. The CDR3 nucleotides are TGTGCCAGCAGCCCCTCCCCTAGCGGCACCTACGAGCAGTACTTC.